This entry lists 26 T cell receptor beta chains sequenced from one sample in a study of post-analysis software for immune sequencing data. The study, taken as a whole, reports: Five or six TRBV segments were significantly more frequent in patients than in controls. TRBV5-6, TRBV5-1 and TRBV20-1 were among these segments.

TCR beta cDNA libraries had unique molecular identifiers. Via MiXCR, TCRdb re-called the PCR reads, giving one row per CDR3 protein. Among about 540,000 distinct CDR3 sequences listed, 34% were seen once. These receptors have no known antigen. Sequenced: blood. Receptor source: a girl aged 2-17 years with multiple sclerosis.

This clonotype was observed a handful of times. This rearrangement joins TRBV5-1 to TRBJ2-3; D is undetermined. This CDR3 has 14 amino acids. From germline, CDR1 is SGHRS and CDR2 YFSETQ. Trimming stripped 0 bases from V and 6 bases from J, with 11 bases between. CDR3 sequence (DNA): TGCGCCAGCAGCTTGGAAGGCGGTCGGGATACGCAGTATTTT. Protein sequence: CASSLEGGRDTQYF.

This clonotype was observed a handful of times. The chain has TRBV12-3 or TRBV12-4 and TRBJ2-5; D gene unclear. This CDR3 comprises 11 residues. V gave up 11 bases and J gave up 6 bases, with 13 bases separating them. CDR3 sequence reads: CAGAIAKTQYF. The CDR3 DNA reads TGTGCCGGCGCCATTGCGAAGACCCAGTACTTC.

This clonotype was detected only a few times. CDR3 sequence (DNA): TGTGCCAGCAGCCGTACCCCCCAAGAGACCCAGTACTTC. Amino acid sequence: CASSRTPQETQYF. This sequence joins TRBV7-6 and TRBJ2-5; D not resolved. The CDR3 sequence is 13 residues long. V shed 5 bases and J shed 1 base, with 8 bases lying between them. Germline-derived CDR1 and CDR2 are SGHVS and FNYEAQ.

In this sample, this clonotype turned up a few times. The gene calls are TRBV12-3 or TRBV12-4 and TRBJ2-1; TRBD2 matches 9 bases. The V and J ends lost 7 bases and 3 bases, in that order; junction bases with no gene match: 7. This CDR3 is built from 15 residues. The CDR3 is CASIAGGVFYNEQFF. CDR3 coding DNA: TGTGCCAGCATCGCGGGGGGGGTGTTCTACAATGAGCAGTTCTTC.

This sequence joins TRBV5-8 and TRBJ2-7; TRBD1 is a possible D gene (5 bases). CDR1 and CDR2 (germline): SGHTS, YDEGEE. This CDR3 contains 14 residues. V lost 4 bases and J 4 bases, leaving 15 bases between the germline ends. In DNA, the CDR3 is TGTGCCAGCAGCCTGCGATCAGACAGTTACGAGCAGTACTTC. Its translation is CASSLRSDSYEQYF.

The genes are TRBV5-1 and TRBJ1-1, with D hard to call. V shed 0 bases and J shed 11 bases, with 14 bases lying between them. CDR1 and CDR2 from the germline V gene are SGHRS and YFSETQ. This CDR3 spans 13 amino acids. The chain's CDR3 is CASSLEVPREAFF. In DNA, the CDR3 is TGCGCCAGCAGCTTGGAGGTCCCCCGGGAGGCTTTCTTT. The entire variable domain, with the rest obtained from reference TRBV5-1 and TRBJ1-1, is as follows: KAGVTQTPRYLIKTRGQQVTLSCSPISGHRSVSWYQQTPGQGLQFLFEYFSETQRNKGNFPGRFSGRQFSNSRSEMNVSTLELGDSALYLCASSLEVPREAFFGQGTRLTVV.

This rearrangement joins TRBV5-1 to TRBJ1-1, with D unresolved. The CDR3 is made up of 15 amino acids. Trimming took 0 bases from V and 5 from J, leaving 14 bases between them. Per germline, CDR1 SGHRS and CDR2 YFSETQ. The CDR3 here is CASSLVVQPGTEAFF. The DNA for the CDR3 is TGCGCCAGCAGCTTGGTTGTTCAGCCGGGAACTGAAGCTTTCTTT. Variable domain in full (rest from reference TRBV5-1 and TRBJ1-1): KAGVTQTPRYLIKTRGQQVTLSCSPISGHRSVSWYQQTPGQGLQFLFEYFSETQRNKGNFPGRFSGRQFSNSRSEMNVSTLELGDSALYLCASSLVVQPGTEAFFGQGTRLTVV.

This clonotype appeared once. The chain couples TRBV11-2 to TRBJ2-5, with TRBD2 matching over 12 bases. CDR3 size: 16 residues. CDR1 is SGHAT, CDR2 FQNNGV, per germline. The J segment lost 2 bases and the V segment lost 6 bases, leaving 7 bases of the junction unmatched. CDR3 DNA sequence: TGTGCCAGCAGGTCACTAGCGGGGGGCTTTCAAGAGACCCAGTACTTC. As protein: CASRSLAGGFQETQYF.

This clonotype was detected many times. For the CDR3, the DNA is TGTGCCAGCAGTTTAGGCAGCTACCCCGGGGAGCAGTACTTC. Translation gives CASSLGSYPGEQYF. The chain joins TRBV27 to TRBJ2-7; D is ambiguous. The CDR3 covers 14 residues. V shed 2 bases and J shed 7 bases, with 15 bases lying between them. Germline V gene sequence: CDR1 MNHEY, CDR2 SMNVEV (reference sequence).

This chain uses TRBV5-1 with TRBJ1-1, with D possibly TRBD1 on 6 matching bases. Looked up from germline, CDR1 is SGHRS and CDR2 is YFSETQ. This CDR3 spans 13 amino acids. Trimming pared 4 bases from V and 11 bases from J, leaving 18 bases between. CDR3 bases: TGCGCCAGCAGCCCCGAGGGAGCAAGGGGGGCTTTCTTT. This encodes CASSPEGARGAFF.

CDR3 sequence (DNA): TGTGCCAGCTCACCGGACTCTGTGGATGGCTACACCTTC. Translation gives CASSPDSVDGYTF. The J gene is TRBJ1-2, the V gene TRBV18; D remains ambiguous. V was clipped by 3 bases and J by 6 bases, with 11 bases between them. The CDR3 length is 13 residues. CDR1 and CDR2 from the germline V gene are KGHSH and LQKENI.

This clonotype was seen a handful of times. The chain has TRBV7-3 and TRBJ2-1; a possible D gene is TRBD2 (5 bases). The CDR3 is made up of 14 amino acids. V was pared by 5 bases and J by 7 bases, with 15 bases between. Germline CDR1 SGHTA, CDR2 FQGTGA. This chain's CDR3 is CASSQMAAGNEQFF. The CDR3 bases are TGTGCCAGCAGCCAAATGGCTGCGGGTAATGAGCAGTTCTTC.

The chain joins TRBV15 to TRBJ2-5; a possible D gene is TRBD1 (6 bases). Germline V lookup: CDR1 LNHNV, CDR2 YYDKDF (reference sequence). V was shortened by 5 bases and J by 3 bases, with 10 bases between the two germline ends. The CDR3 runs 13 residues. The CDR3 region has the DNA TGTGCCACCAGCTGGGGGCTGAAAGAGACCCAGTACTTC. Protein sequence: CATSWGLKETQYF.

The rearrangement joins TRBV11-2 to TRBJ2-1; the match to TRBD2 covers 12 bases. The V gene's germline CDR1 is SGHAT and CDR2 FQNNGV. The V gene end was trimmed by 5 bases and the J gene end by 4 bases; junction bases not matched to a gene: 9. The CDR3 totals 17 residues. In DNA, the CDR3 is TGTGCCAGCAGCAGACTAGCGGGGGTTAAGGGTTACAATGAGCAGTTCTTC. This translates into CASSRLAGVKGYNEQFF. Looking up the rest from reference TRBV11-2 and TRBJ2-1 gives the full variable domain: EAGVAQSPRYKIIEKRQSVAFWCNPISGHATLYWYQQILGQGPKLLIQFQNNGVVDDSQLPKDRFSAERLKGVDSTLKIQPAKLEDSAVYLCASSRLAGVKGYNEQFFGPGTRLTVL.

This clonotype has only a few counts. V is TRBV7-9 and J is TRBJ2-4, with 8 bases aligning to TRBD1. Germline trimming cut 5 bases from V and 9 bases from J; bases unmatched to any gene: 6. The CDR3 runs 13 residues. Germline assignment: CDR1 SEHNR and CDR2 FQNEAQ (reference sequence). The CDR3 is CASSRQGSSIQYF. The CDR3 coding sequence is TGTGCCAGCAGCAGACAGGGGAGTAGCATTCAGTACTTC. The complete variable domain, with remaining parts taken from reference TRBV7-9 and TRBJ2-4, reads DTGVSQNPRHKITKRGQNVTFRCDPISEHNRLYWYRQTLGQGPEFLTYFQNEAQLEKSRLLSDRFSAERPKGSFSTLEIQRTEQGDSAMYLCASSRQGSSIQYFGAGTRLSVL.

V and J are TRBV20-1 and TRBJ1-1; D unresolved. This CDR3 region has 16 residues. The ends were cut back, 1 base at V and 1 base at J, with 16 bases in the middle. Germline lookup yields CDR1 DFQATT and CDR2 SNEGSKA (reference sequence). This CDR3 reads CSARVSIYSPNTEAFF. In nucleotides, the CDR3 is TGCAGTGCTAGAGTTTCAATCTACAGTCCGAACACTGAAGCTTTCTTT.

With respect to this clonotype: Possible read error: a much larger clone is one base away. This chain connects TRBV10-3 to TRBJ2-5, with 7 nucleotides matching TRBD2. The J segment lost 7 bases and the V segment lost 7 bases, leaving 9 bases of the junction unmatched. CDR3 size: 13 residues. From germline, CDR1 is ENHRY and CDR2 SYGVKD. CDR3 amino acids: CAITDRGGGTQYF. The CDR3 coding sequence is TGTGCCATCACAGATCGCGGGGGAGGGACCCAGTACTTC.

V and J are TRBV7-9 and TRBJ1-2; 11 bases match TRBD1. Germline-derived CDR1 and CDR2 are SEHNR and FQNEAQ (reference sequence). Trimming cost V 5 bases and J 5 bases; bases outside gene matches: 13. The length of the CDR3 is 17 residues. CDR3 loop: CASSPQTGQGARYGYTF. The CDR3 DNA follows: TGTGCCAGCAGCCCACAAACCGGACAGGGGGCGAGGTATGGCTACACCTTC.

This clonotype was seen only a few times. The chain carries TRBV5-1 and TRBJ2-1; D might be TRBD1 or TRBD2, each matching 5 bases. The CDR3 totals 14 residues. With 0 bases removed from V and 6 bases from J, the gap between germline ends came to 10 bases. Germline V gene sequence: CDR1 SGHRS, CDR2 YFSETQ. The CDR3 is CASSLAGRINEQFF. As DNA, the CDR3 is TGCGCCAGCAGCTTGGCGGGACGGATCAATGAGCAGTTCTTC.

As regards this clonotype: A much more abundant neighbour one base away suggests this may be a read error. The chain's CDR3 is CASSRDGKSGETQYF. CDR3 DNA: TGTGCCAGCAGCCGAGATGGGAAAAGCGGAGAGACCCAGTACTTC. The chain recombines TRBV3-1 with TRBJ2-5; D might be TRBD2 (5 bases). Trimming left V 4 bases short and J 4 bases short, with 16 bases between. The CDR3 runs 15 residues. From germline, CDR1 is LGHDT and CDR2 YNNKEL (reference sequence).

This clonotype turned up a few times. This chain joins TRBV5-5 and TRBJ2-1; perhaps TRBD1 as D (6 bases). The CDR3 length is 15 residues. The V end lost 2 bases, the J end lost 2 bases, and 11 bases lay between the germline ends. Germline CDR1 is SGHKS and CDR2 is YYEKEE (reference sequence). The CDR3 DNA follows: TGTGCCAGCAGCTTCGGGGACATTCCCTACAATGAGCAGTTCTTC. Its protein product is CASSFGDIPYNEQFF.

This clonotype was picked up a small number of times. The chain's CDR3 is CASSPPHGGAYEQFF. The CDR3 DNA reads TGTGCCAGCAGCCCCCCCCACGGGGGGGCCTATGAGCAGTTCTTC. V is TRBV9 and J is TRBJ2-1, with 8 nucleotides matching TRBD2. Per the germline V gene, CDR1 is SGDLS and CDR2 is YYNGEE. The CDR3 extends over 15 amino acids. Trimming took 4 bases from V and 8 from J; bases not matched to a gene: 11. The full variable domain, its missing parts supplied by reference TRBV9 and TRBJ2-1, is DSGVTQTPKHLITATGQRVTLRCSPRSGDLSVYWYQQSLDQGLQFLIQYYNGEERAKGNILERFSAQQFPDLHSELNLSSLELGDSALYFCASSPPHGGAYEQFFGPGTRLTVL.

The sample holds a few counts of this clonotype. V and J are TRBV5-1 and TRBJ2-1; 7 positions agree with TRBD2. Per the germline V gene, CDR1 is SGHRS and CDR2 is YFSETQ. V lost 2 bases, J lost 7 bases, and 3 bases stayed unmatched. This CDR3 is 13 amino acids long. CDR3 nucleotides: TGCGCCAGCAGCTTTGGGGGGGTGAATGAGCAGTTCTTC. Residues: CASSFGGVNEQFF. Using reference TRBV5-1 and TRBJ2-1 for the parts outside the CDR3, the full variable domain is KAGVTQTPRYLIKTRGQQVTLSCSPISGHRSVSWYQQTPGQGLQFLFEYFSETQRNKGNFPGRFSGRQFSNSRSEMNVSTLELGDSALYLCASSFGGVNEQFFGPGTRLTVL.

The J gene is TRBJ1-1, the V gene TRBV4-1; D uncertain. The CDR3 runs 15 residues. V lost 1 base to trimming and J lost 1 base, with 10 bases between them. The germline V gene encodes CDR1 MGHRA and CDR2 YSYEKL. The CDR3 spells CASSQAVGRNTEAFF. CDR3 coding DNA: TGCGCCAGCAGCCAAGCCGTCGGCAGGAACACTGAAGCTTTCTTT.

CDR3 protein: CASSLDGGGAFETQYF. In DNA, the CDR3 is TGTGCCAGCAGCTTAGATGGCGGGGGGGCATTTGAGACCCAGTACTTC. The V call is TRBV7-2, the J call TRBJ2-5; 9 positions agree with TRBD2. There are 16 residues in the CDR3. The V gene's germline CDR1 is SGHTA and CDR2 FQGNSA. With V trimmed by 1 base and J by 5 bases, 8 bases remained unmatched.

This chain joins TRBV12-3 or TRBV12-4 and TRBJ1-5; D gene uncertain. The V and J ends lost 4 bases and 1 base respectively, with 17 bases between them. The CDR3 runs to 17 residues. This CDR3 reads CASSYAQGPSSNQPQHF. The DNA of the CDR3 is TGTGCCAGCAGTTATGCCCAAGGACCCTCCAGCAATCAGCCCCAGCATTTT.